This is a list of T cell receptor beta chains from one sample in a study of blood T cell repertoires in COVID-19. Profiled with immunoSEQ multiplex PCR; TCRdb holds only in-frame clones, not every one. The table shows 250,000 to 300,000 clones, with less than 90% occurring only once. Input material: peripheral blood. The source is a man aged 60 to 69 who had recovered from COVID-19. Both conserved end residues are trimmed from each CDR3. Expanded clones get a size class; other rows say once, few or many, or leave the size out.

few	TRBV5-1	TRBJ1-1	ASSWILTVGNTEAF
NA	TRBV6-5	TRBJ1-2	ASRRDTYGYT
once	TRBV3-1/TRBV3-2	TRBJ1-4	ASSRGQIREKLF
NA	TRBV1	TRBJ2-5	TSSQDKKRELETQY
NA	TRBV27	TRBJ2-1	ASSRPGLAGGNEQF
NA	TRBV6-5	TRBJ1-6	AIGTGTSPLH
NA	TRBV5-1	TRBJ1-2	ASSLDPGRVEDGYT
NA	TRBV5-1	TRBJ2-2	ASRSSTGLASNTGELF
few	TRBV5-1	TRBJ2-4	ASSLDPGLGPLQNIQY
NA	TRBV5-1	TRBJ2-2	ASSLRVGAANTGELF
NA	TRBV6-4	TRBJ2-4	ASSDSDSRGNIQY
NA	TRBV6-5	TRBJ1-1	ASSYEAGTEAF
NA	TRBV7-3	TRBJ2-6	ASSSNHLGANVLT
once	TRBV6-5	TRBJ2-7	ASNMDRLREQY
NA	TRBV29-1	TRBJ2-7	SVKYGQGYEQY
NA	TRBV7-2	TRBJ2-3	ASSLAGGQRTDTQY
NA	TRBV6-5	TRBJ2-2	ASIRGGAGGELF
NA	TRBV7-2	TRBJ2-3	ASSLGGRGAADTQY
NA	TRBV6-4	TRBJ1-6	ASSEGRGNSPLH
NA	TRBV5-5	TRBJ1-1	ASSPSRGAGTEAF
NA	TRBV27	TRBJ1-5	ASSLSFNQPQH
once	TRBV10-1	TRBJ2-3	ASSESSGRATY
NA	TRBV5-5	TRBJ2-1	ASSFIFWSDPSSYNEQF
NA	TRBV9	TRBJ2-7	ASSVAASGGLSYEQY
few	TRBV11-2	TRBJ1-3	ASSLSEAASGNTIY
few	TRBV5-1	TRBJ2-1	ASGLAGGSYNEQF
NA	TRBV19	TRBJ2-6	ASSIRVSGANVLT
NA	TRBV4-1	TRBJ2-5	ASSHYTGGAETQY
NA	TRBV2	TRBJ2-7	ASMDRGSSYEQY
NA	TRBV9	TRBJ2-1	ASSVALRGGDYNEQF
NA	TRBV5-1	TRBJ2-1	ASSSRAGYNEQF
NA	TRBV19	TRBJ2-2	ASRVAGGPNTGELF
NA	TRBV4-1	TRBJ1-1	ASSQVAVVAEAF
few	TRBV3-1/TRBV3-2	TRBJ1-6	ASSQDPGTFPSPLH
few	TRBV5-4	TRBJ1-1	ASSPTPDRGNTEAF
NA	TRBV6-5	TRBJ2-1	ASSYDPSSNEQF